This T cell receptor beta chain stems from a study of shared clonotypes between healthy human individuals. Germline CDR1 reads MNHNS; CDR2 reads SASEGT. The CDR3 has 15 amino acids. The V end was cut by 5 bases, the J end by 4 bases, with 17 bases between. Measured with immunoSEQ multiplex PCR; TCRdb has only the in-frame clones, and not every one. Found here are approximately 2.5 million clones, more than 85% of them singletons; the top ten hold about 0.34%. This clone came up once. The chain recombines TRBV6-1 with TRBJ1-1; a possible D gene is TRBD1 (6 bases). The receptor's source is a man aged 18 to 30 in good health. Some clones in this sample may be carry-over from other donors' samples. Material: naive CD4+ T cells from PBMCs. The subset: CD45RA+ positively selected. The CDR3 coding sequence is TGTGCCAGCAGTCTTCGATGGGGGGCGAGCACTGAAGCTTTCTTT. Translated, it gives CASSLRWGASTEAFF.